The rows below give T cell receptor beta chains drawn from one sample of a study of cytomegalovirus exposure and HLA in healthy donors. The protocol was immunoSEQ multiplex PCR, while the TCRdb copy is restricted to in-frame clones and leaves out a portion. The profile shows tens of thousands of clones, more than 70% of them singletons. Sequenced material: PBMCs. The receptor source for this set is a woman aged 40 to 55 in good health and CMV-seropositive. CDR3s include the opening cysteine and the closing phenylalanine or tryptophan.

>TRBJ1-2|TRBV9|13
CASSSLGGDGYTF
>TRBJ1-2|TRBV19|13
CASSIKEVSGYTF
>TRBJ1-2|TRBV5-1|14
CASSSSRQGHGYTF
>TRBJ2-5|TRBV7-2|16
CASSLARGGAWETQYF
>TRBJ1-1|TRBV7-9|16
CASSLGDRVLATEAFF
>TRBJ2-3|TRBV6-4|15
CASSDSRGGADTQYF
>TRBJ1-6|TRBV4-2|15
CASSQEGQGWSPLHF
>TRBJ1-1|TRBV13|14
CASSQDRPNTEAFF
>TRBJ1-6|TRBV19|14
CASSFEGSNSPLHF
>TRBJ1-1|TRBV12-5|14
CASGLVVGGTEAFF
>TRBJ2-5|TRBV6-5|15
CASGVAGGPQETQYF
>TRBJ2-7|TRBV5-1|15
CASSWRQGGVYEQYF
>TRBJ2-3|TRBV7-3|18
CASSLGRGGDDGTDTQYF
>TRBJ1-5|TRBV19|16
CASSSMATGLRQPQHF
>TRBJ1-2|TRBV6-1|17
CASSGGGTEPLVYGYTF
>TRBJ2-3|TRBV28|14
CASEGGLSTDTQYF
>TRBJ2-2|TRBV30|13
CAWSVQGAGELFF
>TRBJ2-7|TRBV28|11
CASRGPHEQYF
>TRBJ1-6|TRBV9|15
CASSPGQGKISPLHF
>TRBJ1-4|TRBV2|13
CASGDRGDEKLFF
>TRBJ1-1|TRBV23-1|13
CASPCRVNTEAFF
>TRBJ2-7|TRBV28|13
CASSQGASYEQYF
>TRBJ2-3|TRBV11-3|18
CASSLLSEPGGPVDTQYF